One sample yielded the 27 T cell receptor beta chains listed below, sequenced in a study of CD8+ T cells in alopecia areata. Extraction and reverse transcription of RNA yielded cDNA as the sequencing template. Assay used: immunoSEQ multiplex PCR; TCRdb lists only in-frame clones, some missing. The table shows 70,000 to 95,000 clones, with roughly 51% occurring only once. Sequencing was done on a sample of NKG2D-high CD8+ T cells sorted from blood. The receptors here all came from a human donor with alopecia areata.

The chain combines TRBV6-5 with TRBJ2-2; D perhaps matches TRBD1 (6 bases). The CDR3 runs to 15 residues. Per the germline V gene, CDR1 is MNHEY and CDR2 is SVGAGI. The ends were cut back, 0 bases at V and 3 bases at J, with 8 bases in the middle. The CDR3 bases are TGTGCCAGCAGTTACTCCAGGGGACACACCGGGGAGCTGTTTTTT. Protein product: CASSYSRGHTGELFF.

The chain carries TRBV30 and TRBJ1-1, with 7 bases matching TRBD1. V was clipped by 8 bases and J by 6 bases; unmatched bases: 6. CDR1 and CDR2 (germline): GTSNPN, SVGIG (reference sequence). The CDR3 is made up of 11 amino acids. DNA of the CDR3: TGTGCCCGGACAGGATTGGCTGAAGCTTTCTTT. Protein product: CARTGLAEAFF.

In its sample, this clone was seen a few times. The rearrangement joins TRBV28 to TRBJ2-2; D gene ambiguous. Trimming removed 5 bases at V and 3 bases at J, with 7 bases between. Germline assignment: CDR1 MDHEN and CDR2 SYDVKM. The CDR3 is 13 amino acids. CDR3: CASSPLYTGELFF. The CDR3 DNA sequence: TGTGCCAGCAGTCCCCTCTACACCGGGGAGCTGTTTTTT.

This chain links TRBV7-9 with TRBJ1-4, with D possibly matching TRBD1 (6 bases). V dropped 7 bases and J dropped 5 bases, with 14 bases sitting between them. This CDR3 spans 14 amino acids. The germline V gene has CDR1 SEHNR and CDR2 FQNEAQ (reference sequence). The CDR3 loop reads CASIGGAGNEKLFF. As DNA, the CDR3 is TGTGCCAGCATCGGGGGGGCAGGGAATGAAAAACTGTTTTTT.

The rearrangement links TRBV27 to TRBJ2-7; TRBD1 might be the D (5 bases). CDR1 MNHEY and CDR2 SMNVEV come from the germline V gene (reference sequence). This CDR3 has 16 amino acids. The V gene lost 2 bases and the J gene lost 3 bases, with 17 bases spanning the gap. CDR3 protein: CASSLPPYRPVYEQYF. DNA of the CDR3: TGTGCCAGCAGTTTACCTCCTTACAGGCCAGTCTACGAGCAGTACTTC.

This chain links TRBV20-1 with TRBJ2-7; no clear D gene. This CDR3 has 10 amino acids. V lost 6 bases to trimming and J lost 9 bases, with 12 bases between them. Germline values: CDR1 DFQATT, CDR2 SNEGSKA (reference sequence). CDR3: CSATHKGQYF. CDR3 in DNA: TGCAGTGCCACCCATAAGGGGCAGTACTTC.

The sample holds a few counts of this clone. The chain combines TRBV11-2 with TRBJ2-7; 7 bases are a match to TRBD2. Germline lookup yields CDR1 SGHAT and CDR2 FQNNGV. V dropped 2 bases and J dropped 4; count of bases not matched to a gene: 5. The CDR3 extends over 14 amino acids. CDR3 in DNA: TGTGCCAGCAGCTTAATAGGGAGGGGATACGAGCAGTACTTC. The encoded protein is CASSLIGRGYEQYF.

The chain joins TRBV28 to TRBJ2-3; weak D call: TRBD2 (5 bases). The V end was cut by 5 bases, the J end by 5 bases, with 14 bases between. Per the germline V gene, CDR1 is MDHEN and CDR2 is SYDVKM. This CDR3 comprises 14 residues. For the CDR3, the DNA is TGTGCCAGCAGTGGTCGGATCGAGGGAGATACGCAGTATTTT. Residues: CASSGRIEGDTQYF.

The chain joins TRBV6-5 to TRBJ1-4; 8 positions match TRBD1. The CDR3 runs 14 residues. Unmatched junction bases numbered 4, after V lost 5 bases and J lost 5 bases. Germline CDR1 MNHEY, CDR2 SVGAGI. CDR3 DNA: TGTGCCAGCAGTCCAGGGGGCCCCAATGAAAAACTGTTTTTT. Translating it yields CASSPGGPNEKLFF.

This clone was recorded a few times. V gene TRBV29-1 combines with J gene TRBJ2-7; D is ambiguous. The CDR3 is made up of 13 amino acids. The germline CDR1 and CDR2 sequences are SQVTM and ANQGSEA. Trimming stripped 0 bases from V and 6 bases from J, with 12 bases between. CDR3 nucleotides: TGCAGCGTTGAAGATCGCGATCGTCCCGAGCAGTACTTC. It specifies CSVEDRDRPEQYF.

The chain uses TRBV13 and TRBJ1-5; 8 nucleotides line up with TRBD1. The CDR3 is 14 residues long. V was clipped by 4 bases and J by 6 bases; unmatched bases: 5. Germline CDR1 reads PRHDT; CDR2 reads FYEKMQ (reference sequence). The CDR3 coding sequence is TGTGCCAGCAGCTCCGGACAGGGCACTCAGCCCCAGCATTTT. This sequence encodes CASSSGQGTQPQHF.

The rearrangement links TRBV29-1 to TRBJ2-2, with D hard to call. Per germline, CDR1 SQVTM and CDR2 ANQGSEA. Trimming took 3 bases from V and 6 from J, leaving 11 bases between them. The CDR3 is made up of 13 amino acids. The CDR3 spells CSVEALSSGELFF. The DNA of the CDR3 is TGCAGCGTTGAGGCACTTAGTTCCGGGGAGCTGTTTTTT.

V usage is TRBV28 and J usage is TRBJ2-3; 16 bases agree with TRBD2. The CDR3 is 18 amino acids. The germline CDR1 and CDR2 sequences are MDHEN and SYDVKM. The V gene end was trimmed by 3 bases and the J gene end by 2 bases; junction bases not matched to a gene: 5. The chain's CDR3 is CASSFGTSGGDLTDTQYF. In nucleotides, the CDR3 is TGTGCCAGCAGTTTCGGGACTAGCGGGGGGGACCTCACAGATACGCAGTATTTT.

This chain connects TRBV2 to TRBJ2-7; TRBD1 might be the D (5 bases). The germline V gene encodes CDR1 SNHLY and CDR2 FYNNEI. CDR3 length: 13 residues. The V end lost 5 bases, the J end lost 7 bases, and 15 bases lay between the germline ends. The CDR3 DNA is TGTGCCAGCAGTCGTGGGGCTAACGTGGAGCAGTACTTC. This gives the protein CASSRGANVEQYF.

The chain employs TRBV7-3 and TRBJ2-3, with 11 nucleotides matching TRBD2. The trim removed 5 bases at V and 6 bases at J, leaving 7 bases unmatched. The CDR3 covers 15 residues. Germline V CDR1 and CDR2: SGHTA, FQGTGA. CDR3 amino acids: CASSRSGGAIDTQYF. DNA of the CDR3: TGTGCCAGCAGCCGTAGCGGGGGGGCAATTGATACGCAGTATTTT.

V usage is TRBV27 and J usage is TRBJ2-5, with TRBD1 matching over 7 bases. CDR3 length: 14 residues. V lost 8 bases, J lost 1 base, and 7 bases stayed unmatched. From germline, CDR1 is MNHEY and CDR2 SMNVEV (reference sequence). Written as DNA, the CDR3 is TGTGCCAGCGCCGACAGGGATTTCCAAGAGACCCAGTACTTC. Residues: CASADRDFQETQYF.

V gene TRBV29-1 combines with J gene TRBJ2-1, with D unresolved. The V gene's germline CDR1 is SQVTM and CDR2 ANQGSEA. The CDR3 is 11 residues long. Trimming left V 3 bases short and J 9 bases short, with 9 bases between. For the CDR3, the DNA is TGCAGCGTTGACCGAGGAGTTGAGCAGTTCTTC. Amino acids: CSVDRGVEQFF.

This chain links TRBV7-2 with TRBJ2-7; no clear D. The V end was cut by 1 base, the J end by 0 bases, with 1 base between. The CDR3 runs 12 residues. The germline CDR1 and CDR2 sequences are SGHTA and FQGNSA. DNA for the CDR3: TGTGCCAGCAGCTTAGTCTCCTACGAGCAGTACTTC. It yields the protein CASSLVSYEQYF.

The chain links TRBV11-3 to TRBJ2-7, with 7 bases lining up with TRBD1. J lost 7 bases, V lost 6 bases, and 6 bases had no gene match. This CDR3 is built from 12 residues. Germline CDR1 is SGHNT and CDR2 is YENEEA. The CDR3 loop reads CASSDRAGEQYF. CDR3 coding DNA: TGTGCCAGCAGTGACAGGGCTGGGGAGCAGTACTTC.

V gene TRBV4-1 combines with J gene TRBJ2-5; D possibly corresponds to TRBD2 (5 bases). Germline CDR1 MGHRA, CDR2 YSYEKL. Between the trimmed V and J ends, which lost 0 bases and 2 bases, there was a span of 13 bases. The CDR3 length is 16 residues. CDR3 DNA: TGCGCCAGCAGCCAAGAATGGGAGACAAGGCAAGAGACCCAGTACTTC. This translates into CASSQEWETRQETQYF.

The sample holds a few counts of this clone. The gene calls are TRBV27 and TRBJ2-1, with D perhaps matching TRBD2 (6 bases). This CDR3 spans 14 amino acids. Germline values: CDR1 MNHEY, CDR2 SMNVEV (reference sequence). Trimming took off 2 bases at V and 6 bases at J, with 11 bases between the two ends. CDR3 DNA: TGTGCCAGCAGTTTAAGGGGAGGAAGCAATGAGCAGTTCTTC. Its translation is CASSLRGGSNEQFF.

The CDR3 reads CASSKAEGYTF. CDR3 DNA sequence: TGTGCCAGCAGCAAAGCGGAAGGCTACACCTTC. The chain employs TRBV21-1 and TRBJ1-2. TRBV21-1 is recorded as a pseudogene. The CDR3 has 11 residues.

The chain has TRBV29-1 and TRBJ2-3; 7 bases are shared with TRBD2. CDR3 length: 15 amino acids. Losses at the gene ends were 2 bases for V and 2 bases for J; bases not matched to a gene: 7. Germline V gives CDR1 SQVTM, CDR2 ANQGSEA. The CDR3 reads CSVEIVAGDTDTQYF. CDR3 DNA sequence: TGCAGCGTTGAAATTGTTGCGGGGGACACAGATACGCAGTATTTT.

The rearrangement links TRBV4-3 to TRBJ1-4, with unresolved D. V shed 1 base and J shed 7 bases, with 10 bases lying between them. Germline loops: CDR1 LGHNA, CDR2 YSLEER. The CDR3 has 14 residues. DNA of the CDR3: TGCGCCAGCAGCCAAGGGGTGTCGAGTGAAAAACTGTTTTTT. Translated: CASSQGVSSEKLFF.

This clone was seen more than once but under ten times. This chain uses TRBV28 with TRBJ2-2; the D is unclear. From germline, CDR1 is MDHEN and CDR2 SYDVKM. V was trimmed by 1 base and J by 7 bases, leaving 4 bases between them. The CDR3 is 12 residues long. The CDR3 loop is CASSLYVGELFF. CDR3 sequence (DNA): TGTGCCAGCAGTTTATACGTCGGGGAGCTGTTTTTT. The whole variable domain, filled in from reference TRBV28 and TRBJ2-2, reads DVKVTQSSRYLVKRTGEKVFLECVQDMDHENMFWYRQDPGLGLRLIYFSYDVKMKEKGDIPEGYSVSREKKERFSLILESASTNQTSMYLCASSLYVGELFFGEGSRLTVL.

This clone turned up a few times. The chain uses TRBV23-1 and TRBJ2-3, with D tentatively TRBD1 (5 bases). TRBV23-1 is noted as an ORF with a role that remains uncertain. The CDR3 consists of 15 residues. With 2 bases removed from V and 4 bases from J, the gap between germline ends came to 13 bases. The CDR3 DNA reads TGCGCCAGCAGTCAACCGACAGCCACACCAGATACGCAGTATTTT. Amino acid sequence: CASSQPTATPDTQYF.

Comment on this clone: At one end the junction does not follow the germline gene, possibly because of a read error. The CDR3 sequence: CSVLGRNSEAFF. The CDR3 DNA follows: TGCAGCGTTTTAGGGAGGAACTCTGAAGCTTTCTTT. This chain links TRBV29-1 with TRBJ1-1; D remains unclear. CDR1 and CDR2 from the germline V gene are SQVTM and ANQGSEA. The CDR3 contains 12 residues.